This T cell receptor beta chain appears in the sequencing data of a study of cytomegalovirus exposure and HLA in healthy donors. Study results and caveats: According to the study, around 150 TCR beta chains were cytomegalovirus-associated.

Sequencing was performed with immunoSEQ multiplex PCR; in TCRdb, only in-frame clones are kept and a portion is missing. The sample lists more than 200,000 clones; 90% were seen once. The count of this clone is one. Its antigen is unknown. This CDR3 has 15 amino acids. With 8 bases removed from V and 0 bases from J, the gap between germline ends came to 14 bases. CDR1 is LGHNT, CDR2 FRNRAP, per germline. This receptor was obtained from a woman aged 25 to 39 in good health and CMV-seronegative. Input material: PBMCs. The rearrangement uses TRBV12-5 and TRBJ2-1; D call uncertain. This chain's CDR3 is CASSLRSASYNEQFF. In nucleotides, the CDR3 is TGTGCTAGTTCGTTGAGGAGTGCCTCCTACAATGAGCAGTTCTTC. Drawing the rest from reference TRBV12-5 and TRBJ2-1, the complete variable domain is DARVTQTPRHKVTEMGQEVTMRCQPILGHNTVFWYRQTMMQGLELLAYFRNRAPLDDSGMPKDRFSAEMPDATLATLKIQPSEPRDSAVYFCASSLRSASYNEQFFGPGTRLTVL.